The next 20 T cell receptor beta chains were all read from a single sample in a study of blood T cell repertoires in COVID-19. Measured with immunoSEQ multiplex PCR; TCRdb has only the in-frame clones, and not every one. The top ten clones hold approximately 5% of a sample with roughly 330,000 clones, over 75% of them seen once. Sequencing was done on a sample of PBMCs or T cells enriched from blood (not recorded which). The receptors come from a woman aged 30 to 39 who had recovered from COVID-19.

The rearrangement joins TRBV25-1 to TRBJ2-7; 7 nucleotides line up with TRBD2. This CDR3 has 14 residues. Germline values: CDR1 MGHDK, CDR2 SYGVNS. V shed 4 bases and J 3 bases; nucleotides not matched to a gene: 6. The CDR3 sequence is CASSAGLGSYEQYF. CDR3 coding DNA: TGTGCCAGCAGTGCCGGACTAGGTAGCTACGAGCAGTACTTC.

This chain connects TRBV21-1 to TRBJ1-1. TRBV21-1 is recorded as a pseudogene. The CDR3 loop spans 16 amino acids. The chain's CDR3 is CASSKVRSGCGTEAFF. The CDR3 DNA sequence: TGTGCCAGCAGCAAAGTCCGCAGCGGGTGCGGGACTGAAGCTTTCTTT.

Comment on this clone: The same CDR3 can be traced to other DNA sequences in this sample. The V and J genes are TRBV5-1 and TRBJ2-1, with D tentatively TRBD2 (5 bases). Germline values: CDR1 SGHRS, CDR2 YFSETQ. Trimming removed 0 bases at V and 7 bases at J, with 8 bases between. The CDR3 contains 13 residues. The CDR3 sequence: CASSLDSGNEQFF. The CDR3 nucleotides are TGCGCCAGCAGCTTGGACAGCGGAAATGAGCAGTTCTTC.

The rearrangement links TRBV9 to TRBJ2-7; 9 nucleotides match TRBD2. With 4 bases clipped from V and 4 bases from J, the junction kept 12 bases outside the gene matches. Germline CDR1 SGDLS, CDR2 YYNGEE. This CDR3 contains 16 residues. The CDR3, as DNA: TGTGCCAGCAGCCTAGAGGGGGTAGCGGGGGATTACGAGCAGTACTTC. This gives the protein CASSLEGVAGDYEQYF. Using reference TRBV9 and TRBJ2-7 for the parts outside the CDR3, the full variable domain is DSGVTQTPKHLITATGQRVTLRCSPRSGDLSVYWYQQSLDQGLQFLIQYYNGEERAKGNILERFSAQQFPDLHSELNLSSLELGDSALYFCASSLEGVAGDYEQYFGPGTRLTVT.

This chain uses TRBV7-2 with TRBJ1-2; the D gene is possibly TRBD1 (5 bases). There are 15 residues in the CDR3. Between the trimmed V and J ends, which lost 5 bases and 0 bases, there was a span of 13 bases. Germline CDR1 reads SGHTA; CDR2 reads FQGNSA. The CDR3 DNA follows: TGTGCCAGCAGCCCACAGGACGGAACTAACTATGGCTACACCTTC. This encodes CASSPQDGTNYGYTF.

This clone was detected only a few times. The chain is built from TRBV2 and TRBJ1-1; D remains ambiguous. V lost 4 bases and J 5 bases, leaving 14 bases between the germline ends. Germline V lookup: CDR1 SNHLY, CDR2 FYNNEI. There are 14 residues in the CDR3. The CDR3 reads CASSGQAGITEAFF. The DNA for the CDR3 is TGTGCCAGCAGTGGCCAGGCTGGAATAACTGAAGCTTTCTTT.

The V gene is TRBV2, the J gene TRBJ1-1; D is unresolved. This CDR3 comprises 15 residues. Deletions cut 4 bases from V and 4 bases from J, with 16 bases between. Germline values: CDR1 SNHLY, CDR2 FYNNEI. CDR3 in DNA: TGTGCCAGCAGTGTCCGAGCCAGTGAGGGCACTGAAGCTTTCTTT. It encodes CASSVRASEGTEAFF. The variable domain in full, completed from reference TRBV2 and TRBJ1-1, reads EPEVTQTPSHQVTQMGQEVILRCVPISNHLYFYWYRQILGQKVEFLVSFYNNEISEKSEIFDDQFSVERPDGSNFTLKIRSTKLEDSAMYFCASSVRASEGTEAFFGQGTRLTVV.

The V gene is TRBV19, the J gene TRBJ1-2; 7 positions agree with TRBD1. The V segment lost 3 bases and the J segment 4 bases; nucleotides outside the gene matches: 11. CDR3 length: 16 amino acids. Per germline, CDR1 LNHDA and CDR2 SQIVND (reference sequence). The chain's CDR3 is CASSISGRQGSYGYTF. The DNA of the CDR3 is TGTGCCAGTAGTATCTCCGGGAGACAGGGAAGCTATGGCTACACCTTC.

V gene TRBV7-2 combines with J gene TRBJ2-3; D gene ambiguous. This CDR3 spans 15 amino acids. Germline V gives CDR1 SGHTA, CDR2 FQGNSA. V was trimmed by 1 base and J by 2 bases, leaving 10 bases between them. Written as DNA, the CDR3 is TGTGCCAGCAGCTTAGGGGCCCCGGTCACAGATACGCAGTATTTT. It yields the protein CASSLGAPVTDTQYF.

The chain uses TRBV6-2 or TRBV6-3 and TRBJ2-7; 8 bases align to TRBD1. CDR1 is MNHEY and CDR2 is SVGEGT in the germline V gene. V lost 6 bases, J lost 4 bases, and 17 bases stayed unmatched. The length of the CDR3 is 17 residues. Here the CDR3 DNA reads TGTGCCAGCAGCCCTGGACAGGGCTCACCCCACCCTTACGAGCAGTACTTC. As protein: CASSPGQGSPHPYEQYF.

V and J are TRBV7-6 and TRBJ2-3, with TRBD2 identical over 7 bases. The CDR3 contains 16 residues. Germline assignment: CDR1 SGHVS and CDR2 FNYEAQ. V dropped 5 bases and J dropped 3; count of bases not matched to a gene: 11. This chain's CDR3 is CASSPRFRTRTDTQYF. In nucleotides, the CDR3 is TGTGCCAGCAGCCCCCGGTTTCGGACTAGAACAGATACGCAGTATTTT. Combining the CDR3 with reference TRBV7-6 and TRBJ2-3 gives the whole variable domain GAGVSQSPRYKVTKRGQDVALRCDPISGHVSLYWYRQALGQGPEFLTYFNYEAQQDKSGLPNDRFSAERPEGSISTLTIQRTEQRDSAMYRCASSPRFRTRTDTQYFGPGTRLTVL.

Here the CDR3 reads CASSLTAGANVLTF. The CDR3 DNA follows: TGCGCCAGCAGCTTGACAGCTGGGGCCAACGTCCTGACTTTC. The chain links TRBV5-1 to TRBJ2-6, with D hard to call. V lost 1 base and J 2 bases, leaving 4 bases between the germline ends. Germline V CDR1 and CDR2: SGHRS, YFSETQ. The CDR3 totals 14 residues.

V usage is TRBV9 and J usage is TRBJ2-2, with D possibly TRBD1 on 5 matching bases. This CDR3 is 15 amino acids long. With 3 bases removed from V and 1 base from J, the gap between germline ends came to 10 bases. CDR1 SGDLS and CDR2 YYNGEE come from the germline V gene. The CDR3 DNA reads as TGTGCCAGCAGCGGGGGCTCACTGAACACCGGGGAGCTGTTTTTT. It codes for CASSGGSLNTGELFF. The full variable domain, in which reference TRBV9 and TRBJ2-2 provide the parts outside the CDR3, is DSGVTQTPKHLITATGQRVTLRCSPRSGDLSVYWYQQSLDQGLQFLIQYYNGEERAKGNILERFSAQQFPDLHSELNLSSLELGDSALYFCASSGGSLNTGELFFGEGSRLTVL.

The gene calls are TRBV28 and TRBJ2-5; TRBD1 matches 9 bases. The CDR3 is 16 amino acids. Losses at the gene ends were 6 bases for V and 5 bases for J; bases not matched to a gene: 13. CDR1 is MDHEN, CDR2 SYDVKM, per germline. CDR3 sequence reads: CASSPDRGWGSETQYF. The CDR3 nucleotides read TGTGCCAGCAGCCCCGACAGGGGGTGGGGGAGTGAGACCCAGTACTTC.

The chain carries TRBV9 and TRBJ1-2; the D gene is possibly TRBD1 (5 bases). The CDR3 loop spans 15 amino acids. V was clipped by 5 bases and J by 6 bases, with 20 bases between them. Germline loops: CDR1 SGDLS, CDR2 YYNGEE. CDR3 nucleotides: TGTGCCAGCAGAGGACCAGGGTTCGGCAACCATGGCTACACCTTC. Its translation: CASRGPGFGNHGYTF.

This chain joins TRBV7-2 and TRBJ1-4; 11 nucleotides line up with TRBD1. The germline V gene has CDR1 SGHTA and CDR2 FQGNSA. The CDR3 totals 14 residues. V lost 5 bases, J lost 8 bases, and 4 bases stayed unmatched. CDR3 bases: TGTGCCAGCAGCCAGGACAGGGGGCAAGAAAAACTGTTTTTT. Protein product: CASSQDRGQEKLFF.

This clone was recorded only once. The chain combines TRBV6-5 with TRBJ2-7; a possible D gene is TRBD2 (5 bases). The CDR3 length is 13 residues. The V end lost 6 bases, the J end lost 7 bases, and 16 bases lay between the germline ends. The V gene's germline CDR1 is MNHEY and CDR2 SVGAGI. CDR3 sequence (DNA): TGTGCCAGCAGGCCCCCCGGGGTGAGAGAGCAGTACTTC. Translation gives CASRPPGVREQYF.

The rearrangement joins TRBV9 to TRBJ1-1, with D perhaps TRBD1 (6 bases). This CDR3 region has 14 residues. Trimming took off 4 bases at V and 4 bases at J, with 14 bases between the two ends. Germline V gene lookup returns CDR1 SGDLS and CDR2 YYNGEE. CDR3 amino acids: CASSPGVEGTEAFF. As DNA, the CDR3 is TGTGCCAGCAGCCCAGGGGTTGAGGGCACTGAAGCTTTCTTT.

In its sample, this clone was seen once. The J gene is TRBJ1-2, the V gene TRBV11-3; possible D gene TRBD1, 5 bases. Germline CDR1 SGHNT, CDR2 YENEEA. The CDR3 consists of 13 residues. Between the trimmed V and J ends, which lost 0 bases and 6 bases, there was a span of 8 bases. CDR3 nucleotides: TGTGCCAGCAGCTTAGACGAGACAGATGGCTACACCTTC. It is translated as CASSLDETDGYTF.

The V and J genes are TRBV9 and TRBJ1-6, with D hard to call. V dropped 0 bases and J dropped 8 bases, with 9 bases sitting between them. This CDR3 is 14 amino acids long. Germline V gene lookup returns CDR1 SGDLS and CDR2 YYNGEE. CDR3 in DNA: TGTGCCAGCAGCGTAGATCCCCGGGATTCACCCCTCCACTTT. Protein product: CASSVDPRDSPLHF.